This is a list of T cell receptor beta chains from one sample in a study of lymphopenia after photon versus proton radiotherapy. Assay: immunoSEQ multiplex PCR; the TCRdb copy retains only in-frame clones and omits some. The repertoire holds tens of thousands of clones, about 82% seen once, with around 20% in the top ten. The source material was peripheral blood, sampled from a patient treated with proton-based radiotherapy. These receptors came from a woman aged 70 to 79 with pancreatic cancer. Both conserved end residues are part of each CDR3. D genes are given only for firm matches. Not all rows give a size; the values are once, few, many and, for expanded clones, a class.

v_call,j_call,clone_size,d_call,cdr3_aa,cdr3_nt
TRBV28,TRBJ2-3,.,TRBD1,CASSLEGQGGYTQYF,TGTGCCAGCAGTTTAGAAGGACAGGGTGGTTATACGCAGTATTTT
TRBV10-3,TRBJ2-3,.,.,CAISRDSQITDTQYF,TGTGCCATCAGCCGGGACTCGCAAATCACAGATACGCAGTATTTT
TRBV7-7,TRBJ2-5,.,.,CASSLNVGRRETQYF,TGTGCTAGCAGCTTAAATGTCGGCAGACGAGAGACCCAGTACTTC
TRBV12-5,TRBJ2-1,few,.,CASGLSTETKQNNEQFF,TGTGCTAGTGGTTTGTCCACTGAGACCAAACAGAACAATGAGCAGTTCTTC
TRBV5-1,TRBJ2-2,.,TRBD1,CASSWTGDTGELFF,TGCGCCAGCAGCTGGACAGGGGATACCGGGGAGCTGTTTTTT
TRBV9,TRBJ2-3,few,.,CASSPRLELGTQYF,TGTGCCAGCAGCCCCCGGCTTGAGTTAGGTACGCAGTATTTT
TRBV7-2,TRBJ2-7,.,.,CASSLEAGSYEQYF,TGTGCCAGCAGCTTAGAGGCGGGAAGCTACGAGCAGTACTTC
TRBV5-5,TRBJ1-2,medium-sized,.,CASSFSAGSNYGYTF,TGTGCCAGCAGCTTTTCGGCAGGGAGCAACTATGGCTACACCTTC
TRBV13,TRBJ2-5,few,.,CASRNRVQETQYF,TGTGCCAGCAGGAATCGGGTCCAAGAGACCCAGTACTTC
TRBV6-6,TRBJ2-1,.,.,CASRDNEQFF,TGTGCCAGCAGGGACAATGAGCAGTTCTTC
TRBV5-1,TRBJ1-4,once,.,CASSINRDLGEKLFF,TGCGCCAGCAGCATAAACCGGGACCTTGGGGAAAAACTGTTTTTT
TRBV5-1,TRBJ1-1,.,TRBD1,CASSLIDRDAEAFF,TGCGCCAGCAGCTTAATCGACAGGGACGCTGAAGCTTTCTTT
TRBV30,TRBJ1-1,few,TRBD1,CAWPGTGGLNTEAFF,TGTGCCTGGCCCGGGACAGGGGGATTGAACACTGAAGCTTTCTTT
TRBV25-1,TRBJ1-6,.,TRBD1,CASSIGTGSPGSPLHF,TGTGCCAGCAGTATCGGGACAGGGTCCCCGGGATCACCCCTCCACTTT
TRBV7-9,TRBJ1-4,.,.,CASSPRGEKLFF,TGTGCCAGCAGCCCCCGGGGGGAAAAACTGTTTTTT